This T cell receptor beta chain was observed in a study of blood T cell repertoires in COVID-19 (dated by TCRdb to 2020 to 2022). Describing the broader study: The collaborator samples originated in the United States, Italy and Spain and spanned the acute and convalescent phases of COVID-19. The prospective study material was composed of cDNA or gDNA derived from T cells, B-cell-depleted T cells, or PBMCs. Where HLA class I and class II types were available, the types were taken from metadata supplied by the sample provider, not from assay-based typing. Samples came from the ongoing ImmuneRACE study (first 160 participants) plus 1,254 subjects from 6 global collaborators. Nearly every sample came with metadata listing a de-identified subject ID, COVID-19 status, age in years and sex. The repertoires were released in a freely available public database intended as a resource for research on the immune response to SARS-CoV-2. Subjects who had been exposed to COVID-19, were actively infected with it, or had recovered from it provided the deeply sampled blood TCRbeta repertoires that made up the dataset.

Whole blood was collected in K2EDTA tubes by collaborating institutions according to the institutions' own protocols. For TCRbeta analysis, collaborator samples were shipped as frozen whole blood, as isolated PBMCs, or as DNA extracted from either sample type. What the work shows at the level of the full study, not this receptor alone: Clinical and demographic metadata were provided uncurated, with the amount varying by source and participant.

TCRbeta CDR3 regions were amplified from genomic DNA using the immunoSEQ Assay, a bias-controlled multiplex PCR. On the study's bioinformatics: The number of nucleated cells in each sample was estimated from the amplification of reference gene primers within the assay. To quantify the absolute abundance of each unique TCRbeta CDR3 rearrangement, sequence reads were collapsed and filtered. For each sample, productive Simpson clonality was calculated as the square root of Simpson's diversity index over productive rearrangements. The source is immuneACCESS, and TCRdb retained only in-frame sequences with V and J called. Part of the clones is not carried over; for the studies checked, unresolved V genes explain less than half of this, and the remainder is unexplained. Clone size and the V and J calls come from that table; the DNA yielded D and trimming. The sample table shows about 150,000 clones, and roughly nine tenths are seen once. Around 14% of the sample is in the top ten clones.

The CDR3 holds 14 amino acids from the cysteine to the phenylalanine. CDR3 DNA is the only sequence kept; it has 42 bases, read in frame from the first base. V is shortened by 3 bases, J by 7 bases, and the region joining them spans 13 bases. In the germline V gene (reference sequence), CDR1 corresponds to LGHDT and CDR2 to YNNKEL. This clone was seen a few times. Its antigen target is currently unknown. No base quality values were provided; no much bigger clone lies one nucleotide off. Sequenced sample: peripheral blood. This receptor was taken from a woman in her thirties or forties with acute or convalescent COVID-19. Rearrangement joined TRBV3-1 (or the pseudogene TRBV3-2) to TRBJ2-1; the best D guess is TRBD1, with 6 bases matching. The CDR3 protein: CASSQMGADNEQFF. The nucleotide sequence is given as TGTGCCAGCAGCCAGATGGGGGCGGATAATGAGCAGTTCTTC.